This T cell receptor beta chain was recovered during a study of T cell clusters in autoimmune cytopenias. On the study more broadly: Per sample, median TRB depth was roughly 56,000 reads, yielding a median roughly 2,400 distinct clonotypes. Regarding the study as a whole: Compared with active autoimmune hepatitis patients, healthy donors showed approximately 3-fold more exclusive TRB clusters.

This clonotype shows up as medium-sized by frequency. The antigen is not known. Germline V gene sequence: CDR1 MNHEY, CDR2 SVGAGI. The CDR3 consists of 13 residues. One tube held mixed TRB-A and TRB-B primer pools for touch-down PCR. TCRdb re-called the multiplex PCR reads, yielding one record per CDR3 amino acid sequence without DNA. Its table lists thousands of distinct CDR3 sequences. TRB amplification used roughly 250 ng of peripheral blood genomic DNA. The data also belong to a second study, concerning T cell repertoires in aging, cancer and after chemotherapy.

V is TRBV6-5 and J is TRBJ2-4. The sequencing sample was made of peripheral blood. The receptor's source is a human donor in good health. This CDR3 is CASRLLAKNIQYF.